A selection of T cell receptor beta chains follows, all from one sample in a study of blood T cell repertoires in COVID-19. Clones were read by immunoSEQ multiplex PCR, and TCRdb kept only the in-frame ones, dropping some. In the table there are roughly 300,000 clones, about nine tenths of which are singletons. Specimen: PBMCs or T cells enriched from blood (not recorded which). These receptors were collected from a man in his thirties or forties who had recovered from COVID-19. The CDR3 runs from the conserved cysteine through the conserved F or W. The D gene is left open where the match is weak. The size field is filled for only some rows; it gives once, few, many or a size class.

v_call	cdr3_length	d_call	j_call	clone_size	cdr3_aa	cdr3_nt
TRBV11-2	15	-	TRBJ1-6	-	CASSPAGSITSPLHF	TGTGCCAGCAGCCCCGCGGGGTCGATTACTTCACCCCTCCACTTT
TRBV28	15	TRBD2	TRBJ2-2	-	CASTPAGAGTGELFF	TGTGCCAGCACACCAGCGGGGGCTGGCACCGGGGAGCTGTTTTTT
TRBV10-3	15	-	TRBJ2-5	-	CAISEPGLAGETQYF	TGTGCCATCAGTGAGCCCGGGCTGGCAGGGGAGACCCAGTACTTC
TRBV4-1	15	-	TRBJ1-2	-	CASSDKERQHYGYTF	TGCGCCAGCAGCGATAAAGAAAGACAGCACTATGGCTACACCTTC
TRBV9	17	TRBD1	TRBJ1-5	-	CASSVGDRSYSNQPQHF	TGTGCCAGCAGCGTAGGGGACAGGTCCTATAGCAATCAGCCCCAGCATTTT
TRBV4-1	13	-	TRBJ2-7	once	CASSQGGAYEQYF	TGCGCCAGCAGCCAAGGCGGAGCCTACGAGCAGTACTTC
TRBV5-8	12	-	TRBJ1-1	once	CASSLSVTEAFF	TGTGCCAGCAGCTTGTCTGTTACTGAAGCTTTCTTT
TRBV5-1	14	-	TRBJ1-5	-	CASSRVTGDQPQHF	TGCGCCAGCAGCCGGGTAACTGGCGATCAGCCCCAGCATTTT
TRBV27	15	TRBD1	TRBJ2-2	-	CASSLWDRRSGELFF	TGTGCCAGCAGTTTATGGGACAGGAGGAGCGGGGAGCTGTTTTTT
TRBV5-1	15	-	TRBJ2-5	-	CASSLIQRGKETQYF	TGCGCCAGCAGCTTAATACAGAGGGGGAAAGAGACCCAGTACTTC
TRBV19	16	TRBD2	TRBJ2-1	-	CASSITSASSYNEQFF	TGTGCCAGTAGTATCACTAGCGCTAGCTCCTACAATGAGCAGTTCTTC
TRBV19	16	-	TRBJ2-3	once	CASSARTVLGTDTQYF	TGTGCCAGTAGTGCGAGGACAGTCCTGGGGACAGATACGCAGTATTTT
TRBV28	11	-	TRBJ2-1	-	CASARVGEQFF	TGTGCCAGCGCCAGGGTTGGTGAGCAGTTCTTC
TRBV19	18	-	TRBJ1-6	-	CASSISSWVGSRNSPLHF	TGTGCCAGTAGTATCTCTTCCTGGGTCGGGAGTCGTAATTCACCCCTCCACTTT
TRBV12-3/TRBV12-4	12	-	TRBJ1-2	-	CASSLLDYGYTF	TGTGCCAGCAGTTTACTAGACTATGGCTACACCTTC
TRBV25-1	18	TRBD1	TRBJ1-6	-	CASSEVGGNRGADSPLHF	TGTGCCAGCAGTGAGGTTGGAGGGAACAGGGGAGCGGATTCACCCCTCCACTTT
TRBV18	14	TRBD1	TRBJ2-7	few	CASSPRTGPYEQYF	TGTGCCAGCTCACCAAGGACAGGGCCCTACGAGCAGTACTTC
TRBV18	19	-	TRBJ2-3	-	CASSPEGAIPLLSTDTQYF	TGTGCCAGCTCGCCCGAGGGCGCCATTCCCTTACTCAGCACAGATACGCAGTATTTT
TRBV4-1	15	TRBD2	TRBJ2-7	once	CASSHPGLAGYEQYF	TGCGCCAGCAGCCATCCCGGACTAGCGGGATACGAGCAGTACTTC
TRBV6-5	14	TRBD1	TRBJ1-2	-	CASSYSRTGGGYTF	TGTGCCAGCAGTTACTCGCGGACAGGGGGTGGCTACACCTTC
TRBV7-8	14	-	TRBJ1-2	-	CASSLAGPNYGYTF	TGTGCCAGCAGCTTAGCTGGCCCTAACTATGGCTACACCTTC
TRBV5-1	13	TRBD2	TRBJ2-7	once	CASSPSGSYEQYF	TGCGCCAGCAGCCCCAGCGGGAGTTACGAGCAGTACTTC
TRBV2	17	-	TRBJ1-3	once	CASSEGQGVGAGNTIYF	TGTGCCAGCAGTGAAGGCCAAGGGGTAGGCGCTGGAAACACCATATATTTT
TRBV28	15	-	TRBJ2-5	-	CASSSRDRGSETQYF	TGTGCCAGCAGTTCCCGAGATAGGGGCTCGGAGACCCAGTACTTC
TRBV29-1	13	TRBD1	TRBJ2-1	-	CSVGQGLDNEQFF	TGCAGCGTTGGACAGGGATTGGACAATGAGCAGTTCTTC
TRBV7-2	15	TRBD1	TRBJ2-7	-	CASSLVGDSSYEQYF	TGTGCCAGCAGCTTAGTGGGGGACAGCTCCTACGAGCAGTACTTC
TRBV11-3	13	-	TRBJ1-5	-	CASSRSGNQPQHF	TGTGCCAGCAGCCGGAGTGGCAATCAGCCCCAGCATTTT
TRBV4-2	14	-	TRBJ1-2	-	CASSQGGPWVGYTF	TGTGCCAGCAGCCAAGGGGGGCCCTGGGTCGGCTACACCTTC
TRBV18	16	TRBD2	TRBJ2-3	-	CASSTRVAGFTDTQYF	TGTGCCAGCTCAACCCGGGTAGCGGGATTCACAGATACGCAGTATTTT
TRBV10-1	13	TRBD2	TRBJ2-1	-	CASSETSGKGQFF	TGCGCCAGCAGTGAAACTAGCGGAAAGGGGCAGTTCTTC